These 28 T cell receptor beta chains were all obtained from the same sample, sequenced in a study of T cell responses to AZD1222 COVID-19 vaccine. TCRdb keeps only in-frame clones here, not all; method: immunoSEQ multiplex PCR. Here the sample spans around 78,000 clones, approximately 91% being singletons. The material sequenced was peripheral blood, taken on day 0 of MenACWY control vaccination. These TCRs come from an adult in good health.

The gene calls are TRBV27 and TRBJ2-1, with 10 positions matching TRBD2. The CDR3 extends over 16 amino acids. Trimming took 5 bases from V and 6 from J; bases not matched to a gene: 10. Germline V gives CDR1 MNHEY, CDR2 SMNVEV (reference sequence). CDR3 sequence (DNA): TGTGCCAGCAGTCCTCCATCGGGACTAGCGTTCAATGAGCAGTTCTTC. Its translation is CASSPPSGLAFNEQFF.

CDR3 DNA: TGTGCCATCAGTGACCCGGACAGGGGCTCTGGAAACACCATATATTTT. Protein: CAISDPDRGSGNTIYF. This chain connects TRBV10-3 to TRBJ1-3, with 9 bases matching TRBD1. This CDR3 has 16 residues. The ends lost 3 bases at V and 0 bases at J; junction bases unmatched: 3. Germline V CDR1 and CDR2: ENHRY, SYGVKD.

As for this clone: One junction end disagrees with the germline gene, perhaps due to a read error. The gene calls are TRBV5-4 and TRBJ1-2; 9 bases are a match to TRBD1. Germline CDR1 is SGHNT and CDR2 is YYREEE (reference sequence). The CDR3 has 13 amino acids. The DNA of the CDR3 is TGTGCCAGCACCCGGACAGGGGAGTATGGCTACACCTTT. Protein: CASTRTGEYGYTF. The full variable domain, rest sourced from reference TRBV5-4 and TRBJ1-2, is ETGVTQSPTHLIKTRGQQVTLRCSSQSGHNTVSWYQQALGQGPQFIFQYYREEENGRGNFPPRFSGLQFPNYSSELNVNALELDDSALYLCASTRTGEYGYTFGSGTRLTVV.

This chain connects TRBV5-4 to TRBJ1-2; 10 bases line up with TRBD1. This CDR3 comprises 15 residues. The V gene's germline CDR1 is SGHNT and CDR2 YYREEE (reference sequence). The trim removed 0 bases at V and 8 bases at J, leaving 7 bases unmatched. CDR3 residues: CASSLALGTGDGYTF. The CDR3 region has the DNA TGTGCCAGCAGCTTGGCCTTGGGGACAGGGGACGGCTACACCTTC. The full variable domain, its missing parts supplied by reference TRBV5-4 and TRBJ1-2, is ETGVTQSPTHLIKTRGQQVTLRCSSQSGHNTVSWYQQALGQGPQFIFQYYREEENGRGNFPPRFSGLQFPNYSSELNVNALELDDSALYLCASSLALGTGDGYTFGSGTRLTVV.

J is TRBJ1-5 and V is TRBV7-2; D is unresolved. This CDR3 region has 14 residues. Germline loops: CDR1 SGHTA, CDR2 FQGNSA. V lost 5 bases and J 11 bases, leaving 19 bases between the germline ends. The DNA of the CDR3 is TGTGCCAGCAGCACTCCCGACGAGCCATGGGCCCAGCATTTT. Its translation is CASSTPDEPWAQHF.

CDR3 sequence: CASSGPLGTIIYNSPLHF. The DNA for the CDR3 is TGTGCCAGCAGTGGGCCCCTCGGGACGATTATATACAATTCACCCCTCCACTTT. The chain has TRBV2 and TRBJ1-6; the D gene is possibly TRBD1 (5 bases). This CDR3 has 18 amino acids. Trimming took off 4 bases at V and 7 bases at J, with 23 bases between the two ends. Germline CDR1 is SNHLY and CDR2 is FYNNEI.

The chain recombines TRBV12-5 with TRBJ1-5; TRBD1 matches 8 bases. Germline assignment: CDR1 LGHNT and CDR2 FRNRAP. Germline trimming cut 5 bases from V and 2 bases from J; bases unmatched to any gene: 5. The CDR3 runs 15 residues. The CDR3 region has the DNA TGTGCTAGTGGTAAACAGGGGGGAGGCAATCAGCCCCAGCATTTT. It is translated as CASGKQGGGNQPQHF.

The chain carries TRBV3-1 (or the pseudogene TRBV3-2) and TRBJ1-2; D perhaps matches TRBD1 (6 bases). Germline V lookup: CDR1 LGHDT, CDR2 YNNKEL (reference sequence). This CDR3 is 14 amino acids long. Trimming pared 4 bases from V and 4 bases from J, leaving 13 bases between. CDR3: CASSPRQEGYGYTF. The CDR3 DNA follows: TGTGCCAGCAGCCCCCGACAGGAGGGCTATGGCTACACCTTC.

V usage is TRBV19 and J usage is TRBJ1-3; tentative D call: TRBD1 (6 bases). The V gene's germline CDR1 is LNHDA and CDR2 SQIVND (reference sequence). V was pared by 8 bases and J by 2 bases, with 10 bases between. This CDR3 is 13 amino acids long. The CDR3 DNA is TGTGCCAGTCCGAACAGGGCTGGAAACACCATATATTTT. It specifies CASPNRAGNTIYF. The full variable domain, completed using reference TRBV19 and TRBJ1-3, is DGGITQSPKYLFRKEGQNVTLSCEQNLNHDAMYWYRQDPGQGLRLIYYSQIVNDFQKGDIAEGYSVSREKKESFPLTVTSAQKNPTAFYLCASPNRAGNTIYFGEGSWLTVV.

The chain has TRBV11-2 and TRBJ1-1, with D possibly being TRBD1 (5 bases). Between the trimmed V and J ends, which lost 4 bases and 8 bases, there was a span of 14 bases. Per germline, CDR1 SGHAT and CDR2 FQNNGV. The CDR3 extends over 13 amino acids. This CDR3 is CASSYPGRGEAFF. In nucleotides, the CDR3 is TGTGCCAGCAGCTACCCGGGGAGGGGAGAAGCTTTCTTT. Variable domain in full (rest from reference TRBV11-2 and TRBJ1-1): EAGVAQSPRYKIIEKRQSVAFWCNPISGHATLYWYQQILGQGPKLLIQFQNNGVVDDSQLPKDRFSAERLKGVDSTLKIQPAKLEDSAVYLCASSYPGRGEAFFGQGTRLTVV.

The CDR3 nucleotides are TGTGCCAGCTCACTACGGACTAGCCGGGGCCCTAGGGAGACCCAGTACTTC. Translating gives CASSLRTSRGPRETQYF. The genes are TRBV18 and TRBJ2-5; 8 nucleotides align to TRBD2. This CDR3 is built from 17 residues. Trimming removed 4 bases from V and 5 bases from J; junction bases left unmatched: 15. Germline CDR1 reads KGHSH; CDR2 reads LQKENI.

The chain carries TRBV11-2 and TRBJ1-6, with 7 bases lining up with TRBD1. CDR3 size: 18 residues. The V gene's germline CDR1 is SGHAT and CDR2 FQNNGV. V lost 0 bases to trimming and J lost 0 bases; unmatched junction nucleotides: 5. The chain's CDR3 is CASSLDRNRGSYNSPLHF. In DNA, the CDR3 is TGTGCCAGCAGCTTAGACCGGAACAGGGGCTCCTATAATTCACCCCTCCACTTT. The whole variable domain, filled in from reference TRBV11-2 and TRBJ1-6, reads EAGVAQSPRYKIIEKRQSVAFWCNPISGHATLYWYQQILGQGPKLLIQFQNNGVVDDSQLPKDRFSAERLKGVDSTLKIQPAKLEDSAVYLCASSLDRNRGSYNSPLHFGNGTRLTVT.

J is TRBJ2-7 and V is TRBV1; the table's TRBD2 call for D was not verified on the DNA. TRBV1 is a pseudogene locus. This CDR3 comprises 18 residues. The chain's CDR3 is CTSSQDIPSGGLSYEQYF. In DNA form, the CDR3 reads TGCACCAGCAGCCAAGATATCCCTAGCGGGGGACTCTCCTACGAGCAGTACTTC.

The CDR3 spells CASSQGGSNYGYTF. CDR3 in DNA: TGTGCCAGCAGCCAAGGGGGATCTAACTATGGCTACACCTTC. The chain couples TRBV3-1 (or the pseudogene TRBV3-2) to TRBJ1-2; D unresolved. This CDR3 is 14 amino acids long. The V gene's germline CDR1 is LGHDT and CDR2 YNNKEL (reference sequence). V lost 1 base and J 0 bases, leaving 6 bases between the germline ends.

The V call is TRBV30, the J call TRBJ1-2; TRBD1 agrees at 7 bases. The CDR3 loop spans 14 amino acids. Germline CDR1 and CDR2: GTSNPN and SVGIG (reference sequence). V lost 6 bases to trimming and J lost 5 bases; unmatched junction nucleotides: 12. In DNA, the CDR3 is TGTGCCTGCTGGACAGGCGCGTTTCGGTATGGCTACACCTTC. This codes for CACWTGAFRYGYTF.

This clone appeared a single time. This rearrangement joins TRBV28 to TRBJ2-4; no clear D gene. The CDR3 spans 16 residues. The germline V and J ends were trimmed by 4 bases and 2 bases, with 15 bases remaining between them. In germline, CDR1 is MDHEN, CDR2 SYDVKM. CDR3: CASSSGSTVSKNIQYF. CDR3 coding DNA: TGTGCCAGCAGTTCGGGTTCCACCGTGTCCAAAAACATTCAGTACTTC.

The V and J genes are TRBV18 and TRBJ1-3; a possible D gene is TRBD1 (6 bases). V lost 3 bases and J 4 bases, leaving 16 bases between the germline ends. The CDR3 covers 16 residues. CDR1 is KGHSH and CDR2 is LQKENI in the germline V gene. The CDR3 spells CASSPRVFGTGNTIYF. Written as DNA, the CDR3 is TGTGCCAGCTCACCCCGCGTTTTTGGGACAGGAAACACCATATATTTT.

The chain is built from TRBV2 and TRBJ1-2; a possible D gene is TRBD1 (6 bases). V lost 5 bases and J 0 bases, leaving 10 bases between the germline ends. From germline, CDR1 is SNHLY and CDR2 FYNNEI. This CDR3 comprises 14 residues. The chain's CDR3 is CASSRTATNYGYTF. The CDR3 DNA reads as TGTGCCAGCAGTCGGACAGCAACTAACTATGGCTACACCTTC.

Remarks on this clone: A junction boundary mismatches the germline segment, possibly from a read error. Here the CDR3 DNA reads TGTGCCAGCAGTGGGACAGGGGGCAAACAGCCCCAGCATTTT. This encodes CASSGTGGKQPQHF. The chain employs TRBV2 and TRBJ1-5, with 11 bases lining up with TRBD1. The germline gives CDR1 SNHLY, CDR2 FYNNEI. The length of the CDR3 is 14 residues.

The J gene is TRBJ2-7, the V gene TRBV7-8; 15 positions agree with TRBD2. The V segment lost 1 base and the J segment 0 bases; nucleotides outside the gene matches: 13. The CDR3 covers 21 residues. Germline CDR1 SGHVS, CDR2 FQNEAQ. The DNA of the CDR3 is TGTGCCAGCAGCTTAGGTTGGGGACTAGCGGGGGGCTCCTATAGCTCCTACGAGCAGTACTTC. Translated: CASSLGWGLAGGSYSSYEQYF.

The genes are TRBV11-3 and TRBJ2-2, with 7 bases lining up with TRBD1. In germline, CDR1 is SGHNT, CDR2 YENEEA. Trimming took 3 bases from V and 4 from J; bases not matched to a gene: 5. The CDR3 is 15 amino acids. The CDR3 here is CASSLDRRFTGELFF. CDR3 sequence (DNA): TGTGCCAGCAGCTTGGACAGGAGATTCACCGGGGAGCTGTTTTTT.

The rearrangement uses TRBV5-5 and TRBJ2-7, with TRBD2 matching over 12 bases. The CDR3 sequence is 16 residues long. From germline, CDR1 is SGHKS and CDR2 YYEKEE (reference sequence). Unmatched junction bases numbered 10, after V lost 3 bases and J lost 6 bases. For the CDR3, the DNA is TGTGCCAGCAGCTCCTCCGGCCTAGCGGGGGGGCTCGAGCAGTACTTC. The encoded protein is CASSSSGLAGGLEQYF.

The genes are TRBV2 and TRBJ2-1; D remains ambiguous. Germline V gene lookup returns CDR1 SNHLY and CDR2 FYNNEI. The CDR3 covers 12 residues. Trimming removed 4 bases at V and 6 bases at J, with 7 bases between. The CDR3 DNA follows: TGTGCCAGCAGTGGAGAGTCCAATGAGCAGTTCTTC. Its protein product is CASSGESNEQFF.

This clone appeared once. The rearrangement joins TRBV19 to TRBJ2-5; D ambiguous. The CDR3 consists of 14 residues. V dropped 3 bases and J dropped 10 bases, with 18 bases sitting between them. The V gene's germline CDR1 is LNHDA and CDR2 SQIVND (reference sequence). The CDR3 DNA is TGTGCCAGTAGTATGGGTGAGCCCACCGCTCACCAGTACTTC. Translated, it gives CASSMGEPTAHQYF.

The chain uses TRBV28 and TRBJ1-5; maybe TRBD1 (5 bases). CDR3 length: 15 residues. Trimming removed 3 bases from V and 4 bases from J, with 13 bases in between. Germline assignment: CDR1 MDHEN and CDR2 SYDVKM. In nucleotides, the CDR3 is TGTGCCAGCAGTTTCGGCAGGGCTCGAAATCAGCCCCAGCATTTT. Protein product: CASSFGRARNQPQHF.

The CDR3: CASSPPGQATYEQYF. Written as DNA, the CDR3 is TGTGCCAGCTCACCACCGGGACAGGCCACCTACGAGCAGTACTTC. The chain links TRBV18 to TRBJ2-7; 8 bases are a match to TRBD1. CDR1 and CDR2 from the germline V gene are KGHSH and LQKENI. The CDR3 totals 15 residues. Germline trimming cut 0 bases from V and 2 bases from J; bases unmatched to any gene: 3. The complete variable domain, with remaining parts taken from reference TRBV18 and TRBJ2-7, reads NAGVMQNPRHLVRRRGQEARLRCSPMKGHSHVYWYRQLPEEGLKFMVYLQKENIIDESGMPKERFSAEFPKEGPSILRIQQVVRGDSAAYFCASSPPGQATYEQYFGPGTRLTVT.

The V call is TRBV19, the J call TRBJ2-3, with D unclear. The CDR3 runs 15 residues. CDR1 and CDR2 from the germline V gene are LNHDA and SQIVND (reference sequence). The ends were cut back, 4 bases at V and 0 bases at J, with 11 bases in the middle. The CDR3, as DNA: TGTGCCAGTAGTAGTATCGGCGGTAGCACAGATACGCAGTATTTT. It translates to CASSSIGGSTDTQYF.

This chain joins TRBV19 and TRBJ1-2; D remains ambiguous. Germline loops: CDR1 LNHDA, CDR2 SQIVND (reference sequence). Trimming pared 6 bases from V and 4 bases from J, leaving 15 bases between. This CDR3 is built from 14 residues. The CDR3 loop reads CASRSTTRIYGYTF. The CDR3, as DNA: TGTGCCAGTAGATCGACTACCCGCATCTATGGCTACACCTTC.